A single sample gave rise to the 21 T cell receptor beta chains below, sequenced in a study of cytomegalovirus exposure and HLA in healthy donors. Only in-frame clones appear in the TCRdb table, and some are missing; sequencing was by immunoSEQ multiplex PCR. The table shows 160,000 or so clones, with roughly 84% occurring only once. The sample consisted of PBMCs. The source is a man aged 25 to 40 in good health and CMV-seropositive.

This clone was recorded once. The chain employs TRBV2 and TRBJ2-5; the match to TRBD2 covers 10 bases. CDR1 is SNHLY, CDR2 FYNNEI, per germline. The CDR3 consists of 16 residues. The V gene end was trimmed by 7 bases and the J gene end by 5 bases; junction bases not matched to a gene: 13. The chain's CDR3 is CASMEGWTSGYETQYF. As DNA, the CDR3 is TGTGCCAGCATGGAAGGGTGGACTAGCGGTTATGAGACCCAGTACTTC. Full variable domain (outside the CDR3, taken from reference TRBV2 and TRBJ2-5): EPEVTQTPSHQVTQMGQEVILRCVPISNHLYFYWYRQILGQKVEFLVSFYNNEISEKSEIFDDQFSVERPDGSNFTLKIRSTKLEDSAMYFCASMEGWTSGYETQYFGPGTRLLVL.

The rearrangement uses TRBV6-6 and TRBJ1-5, with D unresolved. From germline, CDR1 is MNHNY and CDR2 SVGAGI (reference sequence). The CDR3 runs to 13 residues. The V and J ends lost 6 bases and 2 bases respectively, with 8 bases between them. The DNA of the CDR3 is TGTGCCAGCAGCCAGGCCGGCAATCAGCCCCAGCATTTT. Residues: CASSQAGNQPQHF.

This rearrangement joins TRBV6-1 to TRBJ2-2; TRBD1 matches 10 bases. The CDR3 runs 14 residues. The germline gives CDR1 MNHNS, CDR2 SASEGT. The V and J ends lost 6 bases and 6 bases, in that order; junction bases with no gene match: 4. CDR3 protein: CASSRDRGAGELFF. The CDR3 bases are TGTGCCAGCAGCCGGGACAGGGGTGCCGGGGAGCTGTTTTTT.

This chain connects TRBV5-6 to TRBJ2-7; D perhaps matches TRBD2 (6 bases). Looked up from germline, CDR1 is SGHDT and CDR2 is YYEEEE. The CDR3 spans 15 residues. V was clipped by 3 bases and J by 3 bases, with 16 bases between them. The CDR3 DNA reads as TGTGCCAGCAGCTGGGGCGGGGCCATCCTCTACGAGCAGTACTTC. Protein sequence: CASSWGGAILYEQYF.

This clone appeared once. The chain recombines TRBV7-3 with TRBJ2-1, with TRBD2 identical over 10 bases. The CDR3 has 16 amino acids. With V trimmed by 5 bases and J by 6 bases, 10 bases remained unmatched. Looked up from germline, CDR1 is SGHTA and CDR2 is FQGTGA. CDR3 coding DNA: TGTGCCAGCAGCGCATCCATAGCGGGGGGAGCCAATGAGCAGTTCTTC. It translates to CASSASIAGGANEQFF. The full variable domain, its missing parts supplied by reference TRBV7-3 and TRBJ2-1, is GAGVSQTPSNKVTEKGKYVELRCDPISGHTALYWYRQSLGQGPEFLIYFQGTGAADDSGLPNDRFFAVRPEGSVSTLKIQRTERGDSAVYLCASSASIAGGANEQFFGPGTRLTVL.

The chain couples TRBV5-1 to TRBJ2-3; no clear D gene. Trimming took off 0 bases at V and 0 bases at J, with 11 bases between the two ends. The V gene's germline CDR1 is SGHRS and CDR2 YFSETQ. The CDR3 has 16 amino acids. For the CDR3, the DNA is TGCGCCAGCAGCTTGGCTCAGGCCCCTAGCACAGATACGCAGTATTTT. It encodes CASSLAQAPSTDTQYF.

The V gene is TRBV19, the J gene TRBJ1-1, with TRBD1 matching over 8 bases. This CDR3 spans 12 amino acids. Germline CDR1 is LNHDA and CDR2 is SQIVND (reference sequence). Trimming took 8 bases from V and 3 from J; bases not matched to a gene: 2. The CDR3 bases are TGTGCCAGTGGACAGGGCTACACTGAAGCTTTCTTT. Protein: CASGQGYTEAFF.

The rearrangement joins TRBV27 to TRBJ2-7; 10 bases align to TRBD2. After removal of 5 bases from V and 0 bases from J, the junction contained 4 bases not matched to a gene. Germline V gene lookup returns CDR1 MNHEY and CDR2 SMNVEV (reference sequence). This CDR3 comprises 15 residues. Here the CDR3 DNA reads TGTGCCAGCAGTCCGGGACTAGCGAACTCCTACGAGCAGTACTTC. Protein product: CASSPGLANSYEQYF.

This chain links TRBV28 with TRBJ2-3; D is undetermined. Trimming shortened V by 1 base and J by 6 bases, and 11 bases separated the two germline ends. Germline CDR1 reads MDHEN; CDR2 reads SYDVKM. This CDR3 has 14 amino acids. Written as DNA, the CDR3 is TGTGCCAGCAGTTTATTACTTGGCAGGGATACGCAGTATTTT. This sequence encodes CASSLLLGRDTQYF.

Note on this clone: The junction and the germline gene differ at one end; a read error may be behind it. The chain is built from TRBV11-3 and TRBJ1-1, with D maybe TRBD1 (5 bases). The germline V gene has CDR1 SGHNT and CDR2 YENEEA. The CDR3 sequence is 8 residues long. CDR3 nucleotide sequence: TGTGCCAGCAGCTTAGCAGGGTTT. It specifies CASSLAGF. The full variable domain, completed using reference TRBV11-3 and TRBJ1-1, is EAGVVQSPRYKIIEKKQPVAFWCNPISGHNTLYWYLQNLGQGPELLIRYENEEAVDDSQLPKDRFSAERLKGVDSTLKIQPAELGDSAVYLCASSLAGFGQGTRLTVV.

The DNA for the CDR3 is TGTGCCAGCAGCGTAGGCGACTTCTATTCCTACGAGCAGTACTTC. This encodes CASSVGDFYSYEQYF. This chain uses TRBV9 with TRBJ2-7; D remains ambiguous. V was pared by 0 bases and J by 1 base, with 11 bases between. The CDR3 runs to 15 residues. Germline CDR1 is SGDLS and CDR2 is YYNGEE.

The DNA of the CDR3 is TGTGCCTGGAGACTAGCGAGAGGCACAGATACGCAGTATTTT. Protein sequence: CAWRLARGTDTQYF. This chain links TRBV30 with TRBJ2-3, with 7 bases matching TRBD2. The CDR3 spans 14 residues. CDR1 and CDR2 (germline): GTSNPN, SVGIG (reference sequence). V lost 3 bases, J lost 1 base, and 4 bases stayed unmatched. The full variable domain, with the rest looked up from reference TRBV30 and TRBJ2-3, is SQTIHQWPATLVQPVGSPLSLECTVEGTSNPNLYWYRQAAGRGLQLLFYSVGIGQISSEVPQNLSASRPQDRQFILSSKKLLLSDSGFYLCAWRLARGTDTQYFGPGTRLTVL.

This clone has only a few counts. This sequence joins TRBV2 and TRBJ1-5; D is ambiguous. Per the germline V gene, CDR1 is SNHLY and CDR2 is FYNNEI. This CDR3 region has 14 residues. V was cut by 1 base and J by 4 bases, with 8 bases left in between. The CDR3 spells CASSEVSGNQPQHF. Here the CDR3 DNA reads TGTGCCAGCAGTGAAGTCTCGGGGAATCAGCCCCAGCATTTT.

This chain connects TRBV11-3 to TRBJ1-3, with D uncertain. This CDR3 contains 12 residues. The V end lost 5 bases, the J end lost 3 bases, and 5 bases lay between the germline ends. Germline V gives CDR1 SGHNT, CDR2 YENEEA. The CDR3 DNA reads TGTGCCAGCAGCAATCGTGGAAACACCATATATTTT. It encodes CASSNRGNTIYF.

V usage is TRBV13 and J usage is TRBJ2-7, with D perhaps assigned TRBD1 or TRBD2 (12 bases each). Germline assignment: CDR1 PRHDT and CDR2 FYEKMQ (reference sequence). The CDR3 loop spans 21 amino acids. V lost 0 bases and J lost 6, with 33 bases in between. CDR3: CASSLGGDRGLAGGPTVEQYF. The CDR3 DNA sequence: TGTGCCAGCAGCTTAGGCGGGGACAGGGGGCTAGCGGGAGGGCCAACGGTCGAGCAGTACTTC.

This chain uses TRBV2 with TRBJ2-7; perhaps TRBD2 as D (5 bases). The ends were cut back, 6 bases at V and 2 bases at J, with 11 bases in the middle. CDR3 length: 13 residues. Germline CDR1 is SNHLY and CDR2 is FYNNEI. The CDR3 region is CASRIRTPYEQYF. CDR3 in DNA: TGTGCCAGCAGGATCCGGACTCCCTACGAGCAGTACTTC.

The gene calls are TRBV6-6 and TRBJ2-5, with 7 bases fitting TRBD1. The V gene end was trimmed by 6 bases and the J gene end by 5 bases; junction bases not matched to a gene: 3. This CDR3 comprises 12 residues. CDR1 and CDR2 from the germline V gene are MNHNY and SVGAGI (reference sequence). CDR3 coding DNA: TGTGCCAGCAGCAGGGGGAGTGAGACCCAGTACTTC. Amino acids: CASSRGSETQYF.

This chain joins TRBV10-2 and TRBJ2-2; TRBD2 matches 10 bases. J was trimmed by 1 base and V by 6 bases; bases with no gene match: 2. The CDR3 sequence is 15 residues long. Germline V lookup: CDR1 WSHSY, CDR2 SAAADI. The CDR3 is CASRLAGKNTGELFF. CDR3 nucleotides: TGCGCCAGCAGACTAGCGGGGAAGAACACCGGGGAGCTGTTTTTT.

Ten or more counts support this clone. J is TRBJ2-6 and V is TRBV30; D gene uncertain. Germline CDR1 is GTSNPN and CDR2 is SVGIG (reference sequence). The CDR3 length is 15 residues. Deletions cut 0 bases from V and 0 bases from J, with 6 bases between. CDR3 nucleotide sequence: TGTGCCTGGAGTGTACGACTCTCTGGGGCCAACGTCCTGACTTTC. This sequence encodes CAWSVRLSGANVLTF.

This clone was counted a few times. This chain joins TRBV9 and TRBJ2-7; TRBD1 aligns across 8 bases. Germline CDR1 and CDR2: SGDLS and YYNGEE. This CDR3 spans 14 amino acids. J was trimmed by 5 bases and V by 1 base; bases with no gene match: 5. This CDR3 is CASSVRDRWDEQYF. The CDR3 DNA sequence: TGTGCCAGCAGCGTAAGGGACAGGTGGGACGAGCAGTACTTC.

The chain has TRBV7-2 and TRBJ2-2, with 12 positions matching TRBD2. Trimming removed 5 bases from V and 0 bases from J; junction bases left unmatched: 4. This CDR3 has 17 amino acids. Germline V gene data show CDR1 as SGHTA and CDR2 as FQGNSA. The CDR3 DNA reads as TGTGCCAGCAGCCGCCGACTAGCGGGAGCGAACACCGGGGAGCTGTTTTTT. Its translation is CASSRRLAGANTGELFF.